This T cell receptor beta chain came from a study of blood T cell repertoires in COVID-19. Sequenced by immunoSEQ multiplex PCR; TCRdb stores in-frame clones only, minus some. The sample has around 67,000 clones; about 83% are singletons. The receptor's source is a man between 65 and 85 years old with acute or convalescent COVID-19. The sequencing sample was made of peripheral blood.

The CDR3 protein is CASSLLGNNYGYTF. The CDR3 DNA reads as TGTGCCAGCAGTTTACTCGGGAATAACTATGGCTACACCTTC. The rearrangement links TRBV28 to TRBJ1-2; no firm D call. The CDR3 has 14 residues. Germline-derived CDR1 and CDR2 are MDHEN and SYDVKM. The V gene lost 2 bases and the J gene lost 1 base, with 8 bases spanning the gap.